This TCR beta chain was sequenced in a study of T cell repertoires in cytomegalovirus infection. Study-level background: Shared public TCR beta signatures pointed to both CMV infection and a matching HLA type.

Per the germline V gene, CDR1 is SQVTM and CDR2 is ANQGSEA. V was pared by 4 bases and J by 3 bases, with 8 bases between. This CDR3 contains 12 residues. For this clonotype: Its target is not known.

MiXCR was run by TCRdb on the reads, yielding one entry per CDR3 protein. The sample records 250,000 to 300,000 distinct CDR3 sequences, approximately 15% being singletons. The study's findings and limits: People with CMV and the relevant HLA were identified by cumulative public TCR beta family frequency. Clonotype analysis showed dominance of the ex vivo response by HLA-C-restricted CMV-specific TCR beta clonotypes.

The V gene is TRBV29-1, the J gene TRBJ2-3; the D is unclear. Material for sequencing was PBMCs. The sequence was obtained from a human donor in good health (CMV status not recorded). Some clones in this sample may be carry-over from other donors' samples. CDR3 loop: CSVARNTDTQYF. CDR3 DNA: TGCAGCGTTGCTAGAAATACAGATACGCAGTATTTT.